This T cell receptor beta chain came from a study of T cell responses to AZD1222 COVID-19 vaccine. Study-wide findings and caveats: After the peak T cell response, and only then, were repertoires sampled. Just 5 to 7 AZD1222 recipients tested seropositive at baseline.

Details on this clone: What it recognizes is unknown.

CDR3 length equals 16 residues. Unmatched junction bases numbered 11, after V lost 2 bases and J lost 10 bases. Germline V lookup: CDR1 LGHNA, CDR2 YSLEER. Measured with immunoSEQ multiplex PCR; TCRdb has only the in-frame clones, and not every one. The sample gives approximately 150,000 clones, over 85% of which show up once; more than 1.5% is in the top ten. The receptor comes from an adult in good health. Source: peripheral blood, taken on day 0 of AZD1222 vaccination. V is TRBV4-3 and J is TRBJ1-6, with 7 bases lining up with TRBD1. This CDR3 reads CASSQQPGQSQSPLHF. The CDR3 DNA sequence: TGCGCCAGCAGCCAACAACCGGGACAGAGTCAATCACCCCTCCACTTT.